Listed here are 15 T cell receptor beta chains from one sample, sequenced in a study of early T cells in non-severe SARS-CoV-2 infection. MiXCR, applied by TCRdb to the 5' RACE reads, yields one record per CDR3 protein. Of 100,000 to 150,000 distinct CDR3 sequences detected, under 15% appear once; the ten largest clones hold 20% to 25%. The specimen was whole blood. The receptor source for this set is an adult who was a healthcare worker with PCR-confirmed SARS-CoV-2 infection or an uninfected control (not recorded which).

This clonotype has just a few counts. The rearrangement links TRBV2 to TRBJ2-5; no clear D. V lost 8 bases and J lost 2, with 12 bases in between. From germline, CDR1 is SNHLY and CDR2 FYNNEI. The CDR3 loop spans 13 amino acids. CDR3 region: CASGVLQQETQYF. The CDR3 DNA sequence: TGTGCCAGCGGTGTTCTTCAGCAAGAGACCCAGTACTTC. Full variable domain (missing parts from reference TRBV2 and TRBJ2-5): EPEVTQTPSHQVTQMGQEVILRCVPISNHLYFYWYRQILGQKVEFLVSFYNNEISEKSEIFDDQFSVERPDGSNFTLKIRSTKLEDSAMYFCASGVLQQETQYFGPGTRLLVL.

The rearrangement uses TRBV3-1 and TRBJ2-1; 8 bases match TRBD2. CDR1 and CDR2 (germline): LGHDT, YNNKEL (reference sequence). Trimming removed 2 bases from V and 7 bases from J; junction bases left unmatched: 7. The CDR3 extends over 15 amino acids. The CDR3 sequence is CASSQFRGGLNEQFF. The CDR3 DNA reads as TGTGCCAGCAGCCAATTCCGGGGGGGCCTAAATGAGCAGTTCTTC.

The chain joins TRBV4-1 to TRBJ2-5; a possible D gene is TRBD1 (6 bases). The V and J ends lost 4 bases and 2 bases respectively, with 11 bases between them. Germline assignment: CDR1 MGHRA and CDR2 YSYEKL. The CDR3 totals 14 residues. The CDR3: CASSRSDSQETQYF. The DNA of the CDR3 is TGCGCCAGCAGCCGTTCGGACAGTCAAGAGACCCAGTACTTC.

There are many counts of this clonotype. This chain connects TRBV7-2 to TRBJ1-5, with D unresolved. In germline, CDR1 is SGHTA, CDR2 FQGNSA. Deletions cut 2 bases from V and 5 bases from J, with 7 bases between. CDR3 length: 13 residues. The CDR3 bases are TGTGCCAGCAGCTTAACCCGCGATCAGCCCCAGCATTTT. Amino acid sequence: CASSLTRDQPQHF.

This clonotype was counted between two and nine times. The chain employs TRBV3-1 and TRBJ2-3, with a possible D match to TRBD1 (6 bases). Germline assignment: CDR1 LGHDT and CDR2 YNNKEL (reference sequence). V lost 0 bases, J lost 5 bases, and 18 bases lay in between. This CDR3 contains 17 residues. The DNA for the CDR3 is TGTGCCAGCAGCCAAGAATCGGTGCAGGGGTGGAAAGATACGCAGTATTTT. This gives the protein CASSQESVQGWKDTQYF.

The CDR3: CAWSVQGGEAFF. Here the CDR3 DNA reads TGTGCCTGGAGTGTACAGGGGGGCGAAGCTTTCTTT. V and J are TRBV30 and TRBJ1-1; 8 positions agree with TRBD1. With V trimmed by 0 bases and J by 8 bases, 2 bases remained unmatched. The CDR3 covers 12 residues. Germline V CDR1 and CDR2: GTSNPN, SVGIG (reference sequence).

CDR3: CASRLAGRETQYF. As DNA, the CDR3 is TGTGCCAGTCGACTAGCGGGCCGAGAGACCCAGTACTTC. The rearrangement joins TRBV2 to TRBJ2-5; 10 bases match TRBD2. The CDR3 totals 13 residues. Looked up from germline, CDR1 is SNHLY and CDR2 is FYNNEI. Trimming took 9 bases from V and 4 from J; bases not matched to a gene: 5.

This clonotype was found a few times. This chain links TRBV7-8 with TRBJ1-6; 9 positions agree with TRBD1. Germline-derived CDR1 and CDR2 are SGHVS and FQNEAQ. V shed 5 bases and J 7 bases; nucleotides not matched to a gene: 9. The CDR3 has 16 residues. The CDR3 sequence is CASSLRSGTGNSPLHF. CDR3 DNA: TGTGCCAGCAGCCTACGCTCCGGGACAGGGAATTCACCCCTCCACTTT.

This clonotype came up a few times. The V gene is TRBV29-1, the J gene TRBJ2-1; D may be TRBD1 or TRBD2 (5 bases each). Germline values: CDR1 SQVTM, CDR2 ANQGSEA. V shed 6 bases and J shed 9 bases, with 12 bases lying between them. The CDR3 contains 11 residues. Written as DNA, the CDR3 is TGCAGCGTGATGATCGGGGCTGAGCAGTTCTTC. Residues: CSVMIGAEQFF.

This clonotype came up a few times. The chain joins TRBV20-1 to TRBJ2-1; 9 bases align to TRBD2. Germline CDR1 reads DFQATT; CDR2 reads SNEGSKA (reference sequence). The trim removed 1 base at V and 0 bases at J, leaving 4 bases unmatched. The CDR3 is made up of 16 amino acids. CDR3 residues: CSARGLAVTSYNEQFF. The CDR3 DNA sequence: TGCAGTGCTAGAGGACTAGCGGTGACCTCCTACAATGAGCAGTTCTTC.

This clonotype appeared a few times. This chain connects TRBV9 to TRBJ1-1; weak D call: TRBD1 (6 bases). This CDR3 has 15 amino acids. CDR1 is SGDLS, CDR2 YYNGEE, per germline. Trimming shortened V by 0 bases and J by 4 bases, and 13 bases separated the two germline ends. The CDR3 sequence is CASSVEPGAGTEAFF. CDR3 nucleotide sequence: TGTGCCAGCAGCGTAGAACCAGGGGCTGGCACTGAAGCTTTCTTT.

This rearrangement joins TRBV4-1 to TRBJ1-4; TRBD1 might be the D (6 bases). Germline V gene lookup returns CDR1 MGHRA and CDR2 YSYEKL. The V end was cut by 4 bases, the J end by 7 bases, with 13 bases between. This CDR3 region has 14 residues. Here the CDR3 DNA reads TGCGCCAGCAGCCTCAGGGGAGCGGCTGAAAAACTGTTTTTT. This translates into CASSLRGAAEKLFF.

This clonotype was recorded a few times. This chain connects TRBV3-1 to TRBJ1-2; D might be TRBD1 (5 bases). The V gene lost 3 bases and the J gene lost 4 bases, with 15 bases spanning the gap. CDR1 LGHDT and CDR2 YNNKEL come from the germline V gene (reference sequence). The CDR3 consists of 15 residues. The CDR3 region is CASSQDTQIPYGYTF. The CDR3 DNA sequence: TGTGCCAGCAGCCAGGACACACAAATCCCCTATGGCTACACCTTC. The whole variable domain, remainder taken from reference TRBV3-1 and TRBJ1-2, is DTAVSQTPKYLVTQMGNDKSIKCEQNLGHDTMYWYKQDSKKFLKIMFSYNNKELIINETVPNRFSPKSPDKAHLNLHINSLELGDSAVYFCASSQDTQIPYGYTFGSGTRLTVV.

The rearrangement links TRBV6-6 to TRBJ2-7, with D uncertain. From germline, CDR1 is MNHNY and CDR2 SVGAGI (reference sequence). V was shortened by 2 bases and J by 2 bases, with 4 bases between the two germline ends. The CDR3 contains 12 residues. Here the CDR3 DNA reads TGTGCCAGCAGTTACCCCCCCTACGAGCAGTACTTC. Protein sequence: CASSYPPYEQYF.

The chain is built from TRBV18 and TRBJ2-1; no reliable D call. The V gene's germline CDR1 is KGHSH and CDR2 LQKENI. CDR3 length equals 15 residues. The germline V and J ends were trimmed by 2 bases and 0 bases, with 8 bases remaining between them. Written as DNA, the CDR3 is TGTGCCAGCTCACCAGACGACCCCTCCTACAATGAGCAGTTCTTC. It is translated as CASSPDDPSYNEQFF.